These 3 T cell receptor beta chains share one sample of origin, sequenced in a study of naive and memory T cell subsets. The beta constant-region primer was an equimolar mix of two oligonucleotides covering TRBC1 and TRBC2. TCRdb called the UMI-ligation and nested PCR reads again in MiXCR, with one record for every CDR3 protein. Of some 150,000 distinct CDR3 sequences in the sample, over 15% were seen once. Material for sequencing was naive CD4+ T cells from blood. The receptors were sampled from a human donor in good health.

The sample holds a few counts of this clonotype. This chain connects TRBV29-1 to TRBJ2-6, with unresolved D. The V gene's germline CDR1 is SQVTM and CDR2 ANQGSEA. V was pared by 3 bases and J by 2 bases, with 8 bases between. The CDR3 sequence is 14 residues long. CDR3 nucleotides: TGCAGCGTTGACGGTTCCCCTGGGGCCAACGTCCTGACTTTC. It encodes CSVDGSPGANVLTF.

The chain employs TRBV7-3 and TRBJ2-1; D gene uncertain. This CDR3 is built from 13 residues. Germline V gene lookup returns CDR1 SGHTA and CDR2 FQGTGA. V was pared by 4 bases and J by 7 bases, with 11 bases between. CDR3 protein: CASSSSHGNEQFF. The CDR3 DNA sequence: TGTGCCAGCAGCTCCAGTCACGGAAATGAGCAGTTCTTC.

Details on this clonotype: A much more abundant neighbour one base away suggests this may be a read error. This chain joins TRBV10-3 and TRBJ2-2, with 15 bases aligning to TRBD2. Germline V gives CDR1 ENHRY, CDR2 SYGVKD. This CDR3 region has 18 residues. With V trimmed by 5 bases and J by 4 bases, 8 bases remained unmatched. For the CDR3, the DNA is TGTGCCATCAGTTCTGGACTAGCGGGAGGGGCGGGCACCGGGGAGCTGTTTTTT. Translated, it gives CAISSGLAGGAGTGELFF.